These T cell receptor beta chains were read from a single sample in a study of PD-1 blockade in classical Hodgkin lymphoma. The table came from immunoSEQ multiplex PCR; TCRdb's copy has only in-frame clones and leaves some out. The sample lists fewer than 35,000 clones; 92% were seen once. The sample was CD4+ T cells from blood, taken before the fourth cycle of nivolumab. The receptors derive from a human donor with classical Hodgkin lymphoma. Both conserved end residues are part of each CDR3.

V	J	CDR3
TRBV20-1	TRBJ1-1	CSAEEGPKAFF
TRBV5-6	TRBJ1-2	CASSLETNPYGYTF
TRBV6-5	TRBJ1-3	CASRRQGLSGNTIYF
TRBV2	TRBJ2-1	CASLERGGDEQFF
TRBV14	TRBJ2-7	CASSQDRGTGSYEQYF
TRBV28	TRBJ2-5	CASSLRSVWETQYF
TRBV30	TRBJ1-4	CAWRFGRMNEKLFF
TRBV28	TRBJ2-7	CASGGARQGQYF
TRBV5-1	TRBJ2-7	CASSFGLTEGRYF
TRBV19	TRBJ1-1	CASSLIVGEAFF
TRBV30	TRBJ2-7	CAWRWAALAGGAYEQYF
TRBV5-1	TRBJ1-1	CASIGLGTEAFF
TRBV4-1	TRBJ1-5	CASSQYRGISQPQHF
TRBV29-1	TRBJ2-5	CSVASSARETQYF
TRBV11-3	TRBJ2-2	CASSLDVGGELFF
TRBV9	TRBJ1-5	CASSGGQGGQPQHF
TRBV12-5	TRBJ1-3	CASGIPRHPLNLISGNTIYF
TRBV5-4	TRBJ2-4	CASSLIGENIQYF
TRBV6-5	TRBJ2-1	CASSYIGGPGNNEQFF
TRBV29-1	TRBJ2-7	CSVRNRDPYEQYF
TRBV5-1	TRBJ1-4	CASSGGSATNEKLFF
TRBV30	TRBJ1-1	CAWSLTARGAFF
TRBV10-3	TRBJ2-7	CAISDPGWDEQYF
TRBV19	TRBJ1-5	CASSIVEGLNQPQHF
TRBV4-1	TRBJ2-3	CASSQVATPSTDTQYF
TRBV5-6	TRBJ1-1	CASSLSGPNTEAFF
TRBV6-5	TRBJ1-1	CASSYGGPTEAFF
TRBV7-3	TRBJ2-3	CASSLTPRTSTDTQYF
TRBV6-1	TRBJ2-7	CASIWTEDTYEQYF
TRBV18	TRBJ2-7	CASSPLTGSSYEQYF
TRBV6-5	TRBJ1-3	CASSWGSGNTIYF
TRBV29-1	TRBJ2-6	CSVGRASSGANVLTF
TRBV27	TRBJ1-1	CASRITTERMDTEAFF